The 5 T cell receptor beta chains in this list originate from one sample, sequenced in a study of OX40 agonist ivuxolimab in advanced cancers. Produced via immunoSEQ multiplex PCR; TCRdb's table is partial and in-frame only. The sample holds tens of thousands of clones, about 91% seen once. The specimen was CD4+ or CD8+ T cells sorted from blood, collected in a trial of the OX40 agonist ivuxolimab. These receptors all come from an adult with an advanced solid tumor such as melanoma, head and neck, liver or kidney cancer.

J is TRBJ2-1 and V is TRBV4-1; 14 bases align to TRBD2. The germline V gene has CDR1 MGHRA and CDR2 YSYEKL. The CDR3 is 20 amino acids. Trimming at V came to 3 bases and at J to 5 bases, leaving 15 bases not matched to a gene. The CDR3 DNA sequence: TGCGCCAGCAGCCACGCCTCGGGACTAGCGGGAGCAGTCCCCCACAATGAGCAGTTCTTC. This codes for CASSHASGLAGAVPHNEQFF.

This clone was seen more than once but under ten times. The V call is TRBV27, the J call TRBJ2-2, with D tentatively TRBD2 (5 bases). CDR1 is MNHEY, CDR2 SMNVEV, per germline (reference sequence). The CDR3 has 16 amino acids. The germline V and J ends were trimmed by 6 bases and 2 bases, with 16 bases remaining between them. DNA for the CDR3: TGTGCCAGCAGCCTTCTTCGGAGGAATAACACCGGGGAGCTGTTTTTT. Translating it yields CASSLLRRNNTGELFF.

This rearrangement joins TRBV28 to TRBJ1-5; D ambiguous. The CDR3 contains 16 residues. Germline V CDR1 and CDR2: MDHEN, SYDVKM. V was clipped by 6 bases and J by 2 bases, with 17 bases between them. CDR3 region: CASSPPDLWGNQPQHF. CDR3 coding DNA: TGTGCCAGCAGCCCCCCCGACCTCTGGGGCAATCAGCCCCAGCATTTT.

The rearrangement joins TRBV27 to TRBJ2-7, with a weak D call TRBD2 (6 bases). V gave up 0 bases and J gave up 4 bases, with 13 bases separating them. The length of the CDR3 is 15 residues. CDR1 and CDR2 (germline): MNHEY, SMNVEV (reference sequence). CDR3 sequence: CASSLSGAGPYEQYF. The CDR3 DNA is TGTGCCAGCAGTTTATCAGGGGCGGGACCGTACGAGCAGTACTTC.

CDR3 residues: CASSLVLAGTNEQFF. The CDR3 DNA reads TGCGCCAGCAGCTTGGTACTAGCGGGAACCAATGAGCAGTTCTTC. V and J are TRBV5-1 and TRBJ2-1; 10 bases fit TRBD2. V shed 0 bases, J shed 6 bases, and the junction held 3 bases outside the gene matches. The CDR3 covers 15 residues. CDR1 is SGHRS and CDR2 is YFSETQ in the germline V gene.